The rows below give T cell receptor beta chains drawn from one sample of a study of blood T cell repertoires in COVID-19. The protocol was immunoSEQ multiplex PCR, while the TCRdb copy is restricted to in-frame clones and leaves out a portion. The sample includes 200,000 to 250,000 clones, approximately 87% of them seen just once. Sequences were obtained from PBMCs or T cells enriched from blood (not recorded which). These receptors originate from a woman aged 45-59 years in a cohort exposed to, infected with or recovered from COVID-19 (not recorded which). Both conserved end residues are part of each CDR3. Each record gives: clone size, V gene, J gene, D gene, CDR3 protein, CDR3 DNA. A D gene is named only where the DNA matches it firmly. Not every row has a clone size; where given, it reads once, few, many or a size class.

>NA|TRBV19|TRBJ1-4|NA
CASTDAWAGEKLFF
TGTGCCAGTACCGACGCTTGGGCGGGAGAAAAACTGTTTTTT
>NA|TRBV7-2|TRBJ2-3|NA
CASGSGGRTDTQYF
TGTGCCAGCGGATCGGGGGGCCGGACAGATACGCAGTATTTT
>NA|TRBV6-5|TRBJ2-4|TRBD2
CASSWTSGGANIQYF
TGTGCCAGCAGTTGGACTAGCGGGGGGGCTAACATTCAGTACTTC
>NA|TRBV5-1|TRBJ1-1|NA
CATNQGGTNTEAFF
TGCGCCACCAATCAGGGCGGTACTAACACTGAAGCTTTCTTT
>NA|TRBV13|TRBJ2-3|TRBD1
CASSLVRGQNPTDTQYF
TGTGCCAGCAGCTTAGTCAGGGGGCAAAATCCCACAGATACGCAGTATTTT
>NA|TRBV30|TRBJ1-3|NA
CAWSSQAGNTIYF
TGTGCCTGGAGTAGTCAGGCTGGAAACACCATATATTTT
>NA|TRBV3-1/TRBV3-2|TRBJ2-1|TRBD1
CASSQPPGQGAGEQFF
TGTGCCAGCAGCCAACCTCCGGGACAGGGGGCCGGTGAGCAGTTCTTC
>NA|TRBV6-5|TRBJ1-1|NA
CASSLRGRNTEAFF
TGTGCCAGCAGCCTCAGGGGTCGGAACACTGAAGCTTTCTTT
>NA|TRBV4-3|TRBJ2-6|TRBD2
CASSPTGLAGYSGANVLTF
TGCGCCAGCAGCCCAACCGGTCTAGCGGGGTACTCTGGGGCCAACGTCCTGACTTTC
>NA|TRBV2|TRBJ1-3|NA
CATALAGNTIYF
TGTGCCACCGCCCTAGCTGGAAACACCATATATTTT
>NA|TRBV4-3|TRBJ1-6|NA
CASSQTPATGINSPLHF
TGCGCCAGCAGCCAAACACCCGCCACGGGAATTAATTCACCCCTCCACTTT
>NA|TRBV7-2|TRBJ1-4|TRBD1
CASSARQGLEEKLFF
TGTGCCAGCAGCGCCCGACAGGGTTTGGAGGAAAAACTGTTTTTT
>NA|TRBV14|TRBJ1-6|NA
CASPLVSWGGAEPYNSPLHF
TGTGCCAGCCCGCTTGTATCCTGGGGGGGCGCCGAACCCTATAATTCACCCCTCCACTTT
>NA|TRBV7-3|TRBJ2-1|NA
CASSPGGSLDEQFF
TGTGCCAGCAGCCCCGGGGGATCCTTAGATGAGCAGTTCTTC
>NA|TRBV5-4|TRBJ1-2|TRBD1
CASSGRDRVFGYTF
TGTGCCAGCAGCGGCCGGGACAGGGTCTTTGGCTACACCTTC
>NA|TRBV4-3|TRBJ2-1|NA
CASSQDAGYGEQFF
TGCGCCAGCAGCCAAGATGCGGGGTATGGTGAGCAGTTCTTC
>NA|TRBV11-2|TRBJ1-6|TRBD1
CASSSTPGQGYNSPLHF
TGTGCCAGCAGCTCCACCCCGGGACAGGGGTATAATTCACCCCTCCACTTT
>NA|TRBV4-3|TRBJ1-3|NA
CASSQGTGVSGNTIYF
TGCGCCAGCAGCCAAGGTACCGGGGTTTCTGGAAACACCATATATTTT
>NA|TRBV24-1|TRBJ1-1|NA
CATSDSGRGGPLFF
TGTGCCACCAGTGATTCCGGACGGGGGGGGCCCCTCTTCTTT
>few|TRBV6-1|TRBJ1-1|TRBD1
CASSEGGQLNTEAFF
TGTGCCAGCAGTGAAGGGGGACAGTTGAACACTGAAGCTTTCTTT
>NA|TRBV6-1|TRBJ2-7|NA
CASSEVPGAPYEQYF
TGTGCCAGCAGTGAAGTACCAGGGGCCCCCTACGAGCAGTACTTC
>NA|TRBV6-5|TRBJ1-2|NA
CASHRAPLYGYTF
TGTGCCAGCCACAGGGCTCCCCTTTATGGCTACACCTTC
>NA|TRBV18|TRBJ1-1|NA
CASSPLANTEAFF
TGTGCCAGCTCACCATTAGCGAACACTGAAGCTTTCTTT
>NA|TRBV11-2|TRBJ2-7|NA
CASSPHTGTYEQYF
TGTGCCAGCAGCCCCCATACAGGAACCTACGAGCAGTACTTC
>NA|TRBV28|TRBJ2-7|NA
CASSLNYEQYF
TGTGCCAGCAGTCTTAACTACGAGCAGTACTTC
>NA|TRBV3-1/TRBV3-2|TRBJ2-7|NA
CASSQRGGSLEQYF
TGTGCCAGCAGCCAAAGGGGGGGATCCCTCGAGCAGTACTTC
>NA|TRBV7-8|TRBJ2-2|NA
CASSPLAGFGTGELFF
TGTGCCAGCAGCCCCCTCGCGGGGTTCGGCACCGGGGAGCTGTTTTTT
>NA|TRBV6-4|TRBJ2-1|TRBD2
CASSVAGDYNEQFF
TGTGCCAGCAGTGTGGCGGGGGACTACAATGAGCAGTTCTTC
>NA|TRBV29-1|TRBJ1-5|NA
CSVVVAAGGQPQHF
TGCAGCGTTGTGGTCGCAGCGGGGGGTCAGCCCCAGCATTTT
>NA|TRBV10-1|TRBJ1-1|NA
CASSPGVGTEAFF
TGCGCCAGCAGCCCGGGAGTAGGGACTGAAGCTTTCTTT
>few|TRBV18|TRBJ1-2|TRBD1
CASSPGQGMDGYTF
TGTGCCAGCTCACCCGGACAGGGCATGGATGGCTACACCTTC
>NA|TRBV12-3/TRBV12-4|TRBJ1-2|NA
CASRQQGRGYTF
TGTGCCAGCAGGCAACAGGGTCGCGGCTACACCTTC
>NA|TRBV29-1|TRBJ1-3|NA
CSVVFNSGNTIYF
TGCAGCGTCGTGTTTAACTCTGGAAACACCATATATTTT
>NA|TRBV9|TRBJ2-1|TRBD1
CASSVRDSGNEQFF
TGTGCCAGCAGCGTCCGGGACAGTGGAAATGAGCAGTTCTTC
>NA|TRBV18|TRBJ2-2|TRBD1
CASPDPEDRLNTGELFF
TGTGCCAGCCCTGATCCAGAGGACAGGTTGAACACCGGGGAGCTGTTTTTT
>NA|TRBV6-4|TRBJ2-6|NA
CASSQQLSGANVLTF
TGTGCCAGCAGTCAACAGCTTTCTGGGGCCAACGTCCTGACTTTC
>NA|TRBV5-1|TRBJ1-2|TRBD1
CASSLVAGGYGYTF
TGCGCCAGCAGCTTGGTGGCAGGGGGGTATGGCTACACCTTC
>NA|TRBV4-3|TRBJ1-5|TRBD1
CASSQAVDRVGQPQHF
TGCGCCAGCAGCCAAGCCGTGGACAGGGTAGGTCAGCCCCAGCATTTT
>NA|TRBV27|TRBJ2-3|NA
CASNLRVPDTDTQYF
TGTGCCAGCAACCTCCGTGTACCAGACACAGATACGCAGTATTTT
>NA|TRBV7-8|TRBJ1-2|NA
CASSFLLTIRDTQPYGYTF
TGTGCCAGCAGCTTCTTACTTACCATCCGGGACACCCAACCTTATGGCTACACCTTC
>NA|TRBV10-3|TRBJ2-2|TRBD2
CAISLAGGLNTGELFF
TGTGCCATCAGTCTAGCGGGGGGCCTGAACACCGGGGAGCTGTTTTTT
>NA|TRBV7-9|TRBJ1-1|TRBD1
CASSPGTGYMSTEAFF
TGTGCCAGCAGCCCGGGGACAGGGTATATGAGCACTGAAGCTTTCTTT
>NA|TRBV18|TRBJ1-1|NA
CASSPSGDTEAFF
TGTGCCAGCTCACCTTCCGGGGACACTGAAGCTTTCTTT
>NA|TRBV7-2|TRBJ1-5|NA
CASSLDSGPNQPQHF
TGTGCCAGCAGCTTAGATTCAGGGCCGAATCAGCCCCAGCATTTT
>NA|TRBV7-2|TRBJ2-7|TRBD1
CASSSRDRGMNEQYF
TGTGCCAGCAGCTCCCGGGACAGGGGCATGAACGAGCAGTACTTC
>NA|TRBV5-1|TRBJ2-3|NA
CASSLGTSTDTQYF
TGCGCCAGCAGCTTGGGGACTAGCACAGATACGCAGTATTTT
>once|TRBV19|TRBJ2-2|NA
CASSTTRGNTGELFF
TGTGCCAGTAGTACGACTAGGGGGAACACCGGGGAGCTGTTTTTT
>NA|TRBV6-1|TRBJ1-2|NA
CASSEVSLGGYTF
TGTGCCAGCAGTGAGGTGAGCCTAGGCGGCTACACCTTC
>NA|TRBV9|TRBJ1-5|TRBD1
CASSGGQGVYQPQHF
TGTGCCAGCAGCGGGGGACAGGGGGTTTATCAGCCCCAGCATTTT
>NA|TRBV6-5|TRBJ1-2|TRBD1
CASRDRVSYGYTF
TGTGCCAGCAGGGACAGGGTGTCCTATGGCTACACCTTC
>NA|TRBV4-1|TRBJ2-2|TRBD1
CASSQSGTGDSGELFF
TGCGCCAGCAGCCAATCGGGGACAGGGGATTCCGGGGAGCTGTTTTTT
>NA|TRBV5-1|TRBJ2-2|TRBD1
CASSLDGQGALTGELFF
TGCGCCAGCAGCTTGGATGGACAGGGGGCATTAACCGGGGAGCTGTTTTTT
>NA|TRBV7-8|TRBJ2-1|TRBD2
CASSERGPYNEQFF
TGTGCCAGTTCCGAGCGGGGGCCCTACAATGAGCAGTTCTTC
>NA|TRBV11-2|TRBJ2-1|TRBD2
CASSPTTSGGPTYNEQFF
TGTGCCAGCAGCCCCACGACTAGCGGGGGCCCTACCTACAATGAGCAGTTCTTC
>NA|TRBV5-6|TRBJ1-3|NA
CASTTGWTGNTIYF
TGTGCCAGCACCACGGGATGGACTGGAAACACCATATATTTT
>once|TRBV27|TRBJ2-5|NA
CASSFRGRAKGGQETQYF
TGTGCCAGCAGTTTCCGGGGCAGGGCGAAAGGGGGTCAAGAGACCCAGTACTTC
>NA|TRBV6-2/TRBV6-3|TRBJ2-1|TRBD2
CATSRRGGSNTNEQFF
TGTGCCACCAGTCGCCGGGGAGGGTCTAATACGAATGAGCAGTTCTTC